These T cell receptor beta chains were read from a single sample in a study of memory CD8 T cells in hepatitis C reinfection. The method was immunoSEQ multiplex PCR; TCRdb's version includes in-frame clones alone and lacks a portion of them. The sample lists 46,000 or so clones, 85% to 90% occurring once. The source material was naive CD8+ T cells sorted from blood. The receptors originated from a man between 18 and 29 years old with hepatitis C virus infection. Each CDR3 is given without its conserved first and last residue.

v_call: TRBV6-6; j_call: TRBJ2-5; cdr3_aa: ASSYSGGGRETQY
v_call: TRBV27; j_call: TRBJ1-1; cdr3_aa: ASRRANNALNTEAF
v_call: TRBV2; j_call: TRBJ1-1; cdr3_aa: ATSEGGTEAF
v_call: TRBV4-1; j_call: TRBJ2-2; cdr3_aa: ASSDSGANTGELF
v_call: TRBV11-2; j_call: TRBJ2-1; cdr3_aa: ASSLVGGAYNEQF
v_call: TRBV6-4; j_call: TRBJ2-7; cdr3_aa: ASSPAGGPLYEQY
v_call: TRBV2; j_call: TRBJ2-3; cdr3_aa: ASRGISGRGDTQY
v_call: TRBV14; j_call: TRBJ1-1; cdr3_aa: ASSQVGGLNTEAF
v_call: TRBV4-2; j_call: TRBJ1-2; cdr3_aa: ASSQPWVLTGPNYGYT
v_call: TRBV4-1; j_call: TRBJ1-1; cdr3_aa: ASSQGQGADTEAF
v_call: TRBV28; j_call: TRBJ1-1; cdr3_aa: ASSQAGVDTEAF
v_call: TRBV28; j_call: TRBJ1-5; cdr3_aa: ASSLNRASQPQH
v_call: TRBV27; j_call: TRBJ2-1; cdr3_aa: ASAGGGVYNEQF
v_call: TRBV10-3; j_call: TRBJ2-5; cdr3_aa: AISESQGVGDQETQY
v_call: TRBV5-1; j_call: TRBJ2-7; cdr3_aa: ASSPGLPGYEQY
v_call: TRBV11-2; j_call: TRBJ2-5; cdr3_aa: ASSPPGGAGAQETQY
v_call: TRBV5-6; j_call: TRBJ2-5; cdr3_aa: ASSLTGGQSRLWETQY
v_call: TRBV29-1; j_call: TRBJ1-1; cdr3_aa: SVETSRRNTEAF
v_call: TRBV6-1; j_call: TRBJ2-2; cdr3_aa: ASSDPNTGELF
v_call: TRBV4-3; j_call: TRBJ1-1; cdr3_aa: ASSLEEGSLYEAF
v_call: TRBV28; j_call: TRBJ2-2; cdr3_aa: ASSLLTPANTGELF
v_call: TRBV4-3; j_call: TRBJ1-2; cdr3_aa: ASSQIGQGVNGYT
v_call: TRBV27; j_call: TRBJ1-4; cdr3_aa: ASRGTGDEKLF
v_call: TRBV4-3; j_call: TRBJ2-2; cdr3_aa: ASSPLVTGELF
v_call: TRBV6-6; j_call: TRBJ1-1; cdr3_aa: ASTQIGTGNIEAF
v_call: TRBV11-2; j_call: TRBJ1-1; cdr3_aa: ASSLEGQGAF
v_call: TRBV6-5; j_call: TRBJ2-7; cdr3_aa: ASSYYVGAVYEQY
v_call: TRBV29-1; j_call: TRBJ2-1; cdr3_aa: SVEEADSGAYNEQF
v_call: TRBV2; j_call: TRBJ2-1; cdr3_aa: ASSTGEVGYNEQF
v_call: TRBV28; j_call: TRBJ1-4; cdr3_aa: ASSPRQGREKLF
v_call: TRBV14; j_call: TRBJ2-3; cdr3_aa: ASSQLGGTGKYIGPDTQY
v_call: TRBV7-9; j_call: TRBJ2-1; cdr3_aa: ASSLSFGLANEQF
v_call: TRBV5-6; j_call: TRBJ2-2; cdr3_aa: ASSPGTPGELF
v_call: TRBV7-9; j_call: TRBJ2-3; cdr3_aa: ASSYLTSGDTDTQY
v_call: TRBV11-2; j_call: TRBJ2-7; cdr3_aa: ASSLIRLGEQY
v_call: TRBV19; j_call: TRBJ2-7; cdr3_aa: ASSPGTGSHEQY
v_call: TRBV12-5; j_call: TRBJ1-2; cdr3_aa: ASGLGGAGGGYT
v_call: TRBV19; j_call: TRBJ2-2; cdr3_aa: ASSFYTGELF
v_call: TRBV5-1; j_call: TRBJ2-7; cdr3_aa: ASSPRDFTDEQY
v_call: TRBV28; j_call: TRBJ1-4; cdr3_aa: ASSLRDRGLTNEKLF
v_call: TRBV6-5; j_call: TRBJ1-5; cdr3_aa: ASSQGPYQPQH
v_call: TRBV27; j_call: TRBJ1-1; cdr3_aa: ASSSRQGSIDTEAF
v_call: TRBV28; j_call: TRBJ1-1; cdr3_aa: ASSLIHTEAF
v_call: TRBV5-6; j_call: TRBJ2-3; cdr3_aa: ASSLGGGGRGQQDTQY
v_call: TRBV28; j_call: TRBJ1-2; cdr3_aa: ASSLLTAYYGYT
v_call: TRBV5-5; j_call: TRBJ2-1; cdr3_aa: ASSYEEVFYEQF
v_call: TRBV5-4; j_call: TRBJ1-4; cdr3_aa: ASSADRVDEKLF
v_call: TRBV2; j_call: TRBJ1-1; cdr3_aa: ASRDPLQGRTEAF
v_call: TRBV9; j_call: TRBJ1-3; cdr3_aa: ASSASPRGLSGNTIY
v_call: TRBV18; j_call: TRBJ2-7; cdr3_aa: ASSPRDRVSYEQY
v_call: TRBV4-3; j_call: TRBJ1-5; cdr3_aa: ASSQDPSQPQH
v_call: TRBV7-9; j_call: TRBJ1-2; cdr3_aa: ASSPRTGEERYGYT
v_call: TRBV28; j_call: TRBJ1-2; cdr3_aa: ASSPPGGTYGYT
v_call: TRBV7-2; j_call: TRBJ1-2; cdr3_aa: ASSLADRINYGYT
v_call: TRBV11-2; j_call: TRBJ2-2; cdr3_aa: ASSLAGQNTGELF
v_call: TRBV7-6; j_call: TRBJ2-7; cdr3_aa: ASSLAPGTYEQY
v_call: TRBV7-9; j_call: TRBJ1-1; cdr3_aa: ASSLGGLAEAF